This TCR beta chain was recorded in a study of cytomegalovirus exposure and HLA in healthy donors. The PCR was carried out with 60 Vbeta primers and 13 Jbeta primers. In the original workflow: It was a later analysis that counted some 80 million unique TCR beta chains, of which 9.5 million to 14 million were shared. Some clones are missing from TCRdb's copy, which holds only in-frame ones; the method was immunoSEQ multiplex PCR. Clone size and V and J calls were adopted from that table, with D and trimming inferred from the DNA. Found here are about 150,000 clones, roughly 80% of them singletons; the top ten hold 2.4%. Between the trimmed V and J ends, which lost 4 bases and 7 bases, there was a span of 10 bases. This CDR3 has 12 residues. Germline CDR1 SNHLY, CDR2 FYNNEI. General study results and limits: Most sequenced TCRs were rare (though some public TCRs occurred in many donors).

With regard to this clone: The antigen is unknown.

Sequenced sample: PBMCs. The chain links TRBV2 to TRBJ1-1, with D perhaps matching TRBD1 (5 bases). This TCR came from a male donor in good health and CMV-seronegative. The DNA for the CDR3 is TGTGCCAGCAGTGCCGACAGAAGTGAAGCTTTCTTT. It codes for CASSADRSEAFF.